These 24 T cell receptor beta chains were sequenced from one sample in a study of blood T cell repertoires in COVID-19. The assay was immunoSEQ multiplex PCR, and TCRdb's table has in-frame clones only and misses some. The sample holds around 40,000 clones, 89% seen once. Sequenced input: peripheral blood. The receptor source for this set is a man aged 50-59 years with active COVID-19.

The CDR3 here is CASSYASSSGNTIYF. CDR3 nucleotides: TGTGCCAGCAGTTACGCAAGTAGCTCTGGAAACACCATATATTTT. The chain has TRBV6-5 and TRBJ1-3; D ambiguous. Germline V gene sequence: CDR1 MNHEY, CDR2 SVGAGI. With 2 bases removed from V and 0 bases from J, the gap between germline ends came to 8 bases. The length of the CDR3 is 15 residues.

The chain links TRBV5-1 to TRBJ2-3; 8 positions match TRBD2. Germline CDR1 and CDR2: SGHRS and YFSETQ. This CDR3 has 14 residues. V shed 2 bases, J shed 1 base, and the junction held 0 bases outside the gene matches. The CDR3 region has the DNA TGCGCCAGCAGCTTACTAGCGGGCACAGATACGCAGTATTTT. It is translated as CASSLLAGTDTQYF.

V usage is TRBV7-8 and J usage is TRBJ2-2; D uncertain. This CDR3 is built from 17 residues. V shed 6 bases and J shed 2 bases, with 19 bases lying between them. Germline V gene sequence: CDR1 SGHVS, CDR2 FQNEAQ. CDR3 sequence reads: CASSITPRQLNTGELFF. CDR3 bases: TGTGCCAGCAGTATCACACCGAGACAACTCAACACCGGGGAGCTGTTTTTT. The full variable domain, in which reference TRBV7-8 and TRBJ2-2 provide the parts outside the CDR3, is GAGVSQSPRYKVAKRGQDVALRCDPISGHVSLFWYQQALGQGPEFLTYFQNEAQLDKSGLPSDRFFAERPEGSVSTLKIQRTQQEDSAVYLCASSITPRQLNTGELFFGEGSRLTVL.

The chain links TRBV7-2 to TRBJ2-2; D is perhaps TRBD2 (5 bases). CDR1 SGHTA and CDR2 FQGNSA come from the germline V gene. The CDR3 loop spans 16 amino acids. The V end was cut by 4 bases, the J end by 5 bases, with 17 bases between. CDR3 sequence: CASSSFLGRETGELFF. Written as DNA, the CDR3 is TGTGCCAGCAGCTCCTTCTTGGGCCGGGAAACCGGGGAGCTGTTTTTT. Full variable domain (remainder filled in from reference TRBV7-2 and TRBJ2-2): GAGVSQSPSNKVTEKGKDVELRCDPISGHTALYWYRQSLGQGLEFLIYFQGNSAPDKSGLPSDRFSAERTGGSVSTLTIQRTQQEDSAVYLCASSSFLGRETGELFFGEGSRLTVL.

The V gene is TRBV4-1, the J gene TRBJ2-1, with 9 positions matching TRBD2. The CDR3 consists of 18 residues. V was pared by 4 bases and J by 0 bases, with 10 bases of the junction left unmatched. In germline, CDR1 is MGHRA, CDR2 YSYEKL. The CDR3 here is CASSPRPIAGDSYNEQFF. The DNA for the CDR3 is TGCGCCAGCAGCCCCCGACCGATAGCGGGAGACTCCTACAATGAGCAGTTCTTC.

The V call is TRBV7-2, the J call TRBJ1-2, with D possibly being TRBD1 (5 bases). CDR1 is SGHTA and CDR2 is FQGNSA in the germline V gene. The length of the CDR3 is 14 residues. V was cut by 2 bases and J by 5 bases, with 12 bases left in between. This chain's CDR3 is CASSLQTGEYGYTF. CDR3 in DNA: TGTGCCAGCAGCTTACAAACGGGGGAGTATGGCTACACCTTC.

In this sample, this clone turned up once. Other DNA sequences in this sample translate to the same CDR3. The rearrangement joins TRBV29-1 to TRBJ2-5, with a tentative D call TRBD2 (6 bases). The CDR3 is 11 amino acids. The V and J ends lost 6 bases and 6 bases respectively, with 11 bases between them. The germline V gene encodes CDR1 SQVTM and CDR2 ANQGSEA. The CDR3 loop is CSVPAGQTQYF. The CDR3 DNA follows: TGCAGCGTACCGGCGGGACAGACCCAGTACTTC. Complete variable domain (other parts from reference TRBV29-1 and TRBJ2-5): SAVISQKPSRDICQRGTSLTIQCQVDSQVTMMFWYRQQPGQSLTLIATANQGSEATYESGFVIDKFPISRPNLTFSTLTVSNMSPEDSSIYLCSVPAGQTQYFGPGTRLLVL.

This clone has only one observation. The chain links TRBV9 to TRBJ2-2; TRBD2 matches 16 bases. CDR3 length: 17 residues. Germline assignment: CDR1 SGDLS and CDR2 YYNGEE. V was pared by 4 bases and J by 7 bases, with 7 bases of the junction left unmatched. CDR3 in amino acids: CASSPEGLAGGGGELFF. The CDR3 nucleotides read TGTGCCAGCAGCCCCGAGGGACTAGCGGGAGGGGGCGGGGAGCTGTTTTTT.

The chain carries TRBV27 and TRBJ1-6; D possibly corresponds to TRBD1 (6 bases). Deletions cut 0 bases from V and 7 bases from J, with 13 bases between. Germline lookup yields CDR1 MNHEY and CDR2 SMNVEV (reference sequence). There are 16 residues in the CDR3. The CDR3 nucleotides are TGTGCCAGCAGTTTATCTTTGGGGGCAGCGAATTCACCCCTCCACTTT. Its protein is CASSLSLGAANSPLHF.

This sequence joins TRBV28 and TRBJ2-5; the match to TRBD2 covers 7 bases. In germline, CDR1 is MDHEN, CDR2 SYDVKM. Trimming removed 4 bases from V and 2 bases from J; junction bases left unmatched: 13. This CDR3 has 17 amino acids. The CDR3 reads CASSSPLGSGYQETQYF. The CDR3 DNA reads as TGTGCCAGCAGTTCCCCCTTAGGTAGCGGGTATCAAGAGACCCAGTACTTC.

The chain combines TRBV4-3 with TRBJ2-7, with 9 bases lining up with TRBD1. After removal of 0 bases from V and 3 bases from J, the junction contained 6 bases not matched to a gene. This CDR3 spans 16 amino acids. Germline V gene data show CDR1 as LGHNA and CDR2 as YSLEER. The CDR3 region is CASSQEFRGQGYEQYF. The CDR3, as DNA: TGCGCCAGCAGCCAAGAATTTAGGGGACAGGGCTACGAGCAGTACTTC.

This clone has a single count. The rearrangement uses TRBV28 and TRBJ2-7, with 9 bases lining up with TRBD2. After removal of 6 bases from V and 2 bases from J, the junction contained 5 bases not matched to a gene. This CDR3 has 14 residues. From germline, CDR1 is MDHEN and CDR2 SYDVKM. In DNA form, the CDR3 reads TGTGCCAGCAGCCGACTAGCGGACACCTACGAGCAGTACTTC. Translated, it gives CASSRLADTYEQYF. Drawing the rest from reference TRBV28 and TRBJ2-7, the complete variable domain is DVKVTQSSRYLVKRTGEKVFLECVQDMDHENMFWYRQDPGLGLRLIYFSYDVKMKEKGDIPEGYSVSREKKERFSLILESASTNQTSMYLCASSRLADTYEQYFGPGTRLTVT.

DNA of the CDR3: TGTGCCAGCTCACCGCGACCCCGAAGGGGGCTGGAGGACACTGAAGCTTTCTTT. Encoded protein: CASSPRPRRGLEDTEAFF. The chain carries TRBV18 and TRBJ1-1; 7 bases match TRBD1. CDR1 is KGHSH and CDR2 is LQKENI in the germline V gene. The CDR3 is 18 amino acids. J was trimmed by 3 bases and V by 3 bases; bases with no gene match: 16. Full variable domain (rest looked up from reference TRBV18 and TRBJ1-1): NAGVMQNPRHLVRRRGQEARLRCSPMKGHSHVYWYRQLPEEGLKFMVYLQKENIIDESGMPKERFSAEFPKEGPSILRIQQVVRGDSAAYFCASSPRPRRGLEDTEAFFGQGTRLTVV.

J is TRBJ1-1 and V is TRBV29-1, with TRBD1 as a possible D gene (6 bases). The CDR3 runs to 12 residues. Trimming cost V 6 bases and J 10 bases, with 18 bases left between them. The V gene's germline CDR1 is SQVTM and CDR2 ANQGSEA. The CDR3 is CSVAGGGDGAFF. The CDR3 nucleotides are TGCAGCGTAGCCGGTGGGGGCGATGGAGCTTTCTTT.

This chain joins TRBV6-2 or TRBV6-3 and TRBJ2-3, with a possible D match to TRBD2 (5 bases). Trimming cost V 2 bases and J 5 bases, with 11 bases left between them. The germline gives CDR1 MNHEY, CDR2 SVGEGT. The CDR3 sequence is 14 residues long. CDR3 nucleotide sequence: TGTGCCAGCAGTTACAGTAGAAGCGGAGATACGCAGTATTTT. Its translation is CASSYSRSGDTQYF.

The chain couples TRBV5-1 to TRBJ2-7; D uncertain. The V and J ends lost 0 bases and 4 bases respectively, with 5 bases between them. The germline V gene has CDR1 SGHRS and CDR2 YFSETQ. This CDR3 has 12 amino acids. The CDR3 DNA sequence: TGCGCCAGCAGCTTGGACGGTTACGAGCAGTACTTC. Translating it yields CASSLDGYEQYF.

By proportion, this clone is medium-sized. This chain joins TRBV6-2 or TRBV6-3 and TRBJ1-1; D uncertain. The CDR3 loop spans 14 amino acids. The V gene's germline CDR1 is MNHEY and CDR2 SVGEGT. V lost 5 bases, J lost 1 base, and 11 bases lay in between. CDR3 sequence reads: CASSLTPGNTEAFF. CDR3 coding DNA: TGTGCCAGCAGTCTGACTCCGGGGAACACTGAAGCTTTCTTT.

The chain joins TRBV28 to TRBJ1-1; 7 positions agree with TRBD1. Trimming at V came to 6 bases and at J to 6 bases, leaving 7 bases not matched to a gene. The CDR3 is 13 amino acids. Germline CDR1 is MDHEN and CDR2 is SYDVKM. The CDR3 here is CASSQGQDAEAFF. CDR3 bases: TGTGCCAGCAGCCAAGGACAGGACGCTGAAGCTTTCTTT. The full variable domain, in which reference TRBV28 and TRBJ1-1 provide the parts outside the CDR3, is DVKVTQSSRYLVKRTGEKVFLECVQDMDHENMFWYRQDPGLGLRLIYFSYDVKMKEKGDIPEGYSVSREKKERFSLILESASTNQTSMYLCASSQGQDAEAFFGQGTRLTVV.

V is TRBV7-2 and J is TRBJ1-5; D may be TRBD1 (5 bases). The CDR3 is 13 amino acids. Looked up from germline, CDR1 is SGHTA and CDR2 is FQGNSA. V was clipped by 2 bases and J by 11 bases, with 13 bases between them. Here the CDR3 reads CASSLLQGGSQHF. CDR3 DNA: TGTGCCAGCAGCTTATTGCAGGGAGGGTCCCAGCATTTT.

This clone has more than one count but fewer than ten. The rearrangement links TRBV9 to TRBJ1-4; D perhaps matches TRBD1 (6 bases). V was clipped by 3 bases and J by 4 bases, with 16 bases between them. CDR1 and CDR2 (germline): SGDLS, YYNGEE. There are 16 residues in the CDR3. CDR3 sequence: CASSASRGAGNEKLFF. CDR3 DNA: TGTGCCAGCAGCGCCAGTCGGGGGGCTGGTAATGAAAAACTGTTTTTT.

This sequence joins TRBV7-9 and TRBJ2-1; D may be TRBD2 (6 bases). Trimming left V 5 bases short and J 0 bases short, with 20 bases between. Germline values: CDR1 SEHNR, CDR2 FQNEAQ (reference sequence). The CDR3 loop spans 18 amino acids. CDR3 bases: TGTGCCAGCAGCCCCCGTGTGAGGAGGGAAAGCTCCTACAATGAGCAGTTCTTC. Its protein product is CASSPRVRRESSYNEQFF.

This clone was observed once. The chain recombines TRBV27 with TRBJ2-5; D is unresolved. The V end was cut by 5 bases, the J end by 5 bases, with 6 bases between. Per germline, CDR1 MNHEY and CDR2 SMNVEV (reference sequence). This CDR3 is 11 amino acids long. CDR3 amino acids: CASSLGETQYF. The CDR3 DNA follows: TGTGCCAGCAGTCTCGGGGAGACCCAGTACTTC.

This chain links TRBV10-3 with TRBJ1-5; 9 nucleotides align to TRBD1. V was pared by 6 bases and J by 1 base, with 13 bases of the junction left unmatched. The length of the CDR3 is 18 residues. The germline gives CDR1 ENHRY, CDR2 SYGVKD. CDR3 sequence: CAISSVGQGDISNQPQHF. CDR3 DNA sequence: TGTGCCATCAGCTCTGTGGGACAGGGAGATATAAGCAATCAGCCCCAGCATTTT.

The V gene is TRBV11-2, the J gene TRBJ2-1, with a weak D call TRBD1 (6 bases). V was trimmed by 2 bases and J by 0 bases, leaving 11 bases between them. The CDR3 is 16 amino acids. Germline loops: CDR1 SGHAT, CDR2 FQNNGV. The CDR3 reads CASSLRADSSYNEQFF. The CDR3 region has the DNA TGTGCCAGCAGCTTAAGAGCGGACAGCTCCTACAATGAGCAGTTCTTC.